This T cell receptor beta chain was observed in a study of CD8+ T cells in alopecia areata. Overall study results and limits: More clonal than normal scalp was lesional scalp, particularly alopecia totalis/universalis. Numerous expanded lesional clones remained in scalp and blood during tofacitinib.

A word on this clone: Antigen unknown.

RNA, once extracted, was reverse transcribed into cDNA for use as the sequencing template. TCRdb's table, derived via immunoSEQ multiplex PCR, lists solely in-frame clones and lacks some. The sample holds around 200,000 clones; about 55% are singletons and the top ten take less than 14%. V shed 5 bases and J shed 0 bases, with 7 bases lying between them. Germline assignment: CDR1 PRHDT and CDR2 FYEKMQ (reference sequence). This CDR3 is 13 amino acids long. Treatment of the sample: oral pan-JAK inhibitor, 5-10 mg twice daily. The chain employs TRBV13 and TRBJ1-1; D is uncertain. This receptor was obtained from a human donor with alopecia areata. Here the sequenced sample was CD8+ T cells sorted from blood, taken at week 24, from a patient treated with tofacitinib. CDR3 DNA: TGTGCCAGCAGCCCGGAAATGAACACTGAAGCTTTCTTT. Translating gives CASSPEMNTEAFF.